These 26 T cell receptor beta chains share one sample of origin, sequenced in a study of STAT5B mutations in CD4+ large granular lymphocyte leukemia. The data were produced by immunoSEQ multiplex PCR, yet TCRdb's version contains in-frame clones alone and is incomplete. The table includes some 35,000 clones, 69% detected once. What was sequenced was CD4+ T cells from blood buffy coats. These receptors all come from a human donor in good health.

The gene calls are TRBV6-5 and TRBJ1-5; TRBD1 might be the D (5 bases). The CDR3 is 13 residues long. The germline V gene encodes CDR1 MNHEY and CDR2 SVGAGI. V dropped 6 bases and J dropped 6 bases, with 12 bases sitting between them. CDR3 bases: TGTGCCAGCAGATCAGGGATGGGTCAGCCCCAGCATTTT. Amino acids: CASRSGMGQPQHF.

There are a few counts of this clone. The V gene is TRBV14, the J gene TRBJ1-4; 7 bases are shared with TRBD1. The CDR3 runs to 12 residues. V shed 9 bases, J shed 8 bases, and the junction held 6 bases outside the gene matches. Germline values: CDR1 SGHDN, CDR2 FVKESK. CDR3 sequence reads: CASRQGREKLFF. The CDR3 DNA reads TGTGCCAGTAGACAGGGTCGCGAAAAACTGTTTTTT.

In this sample, this clone turned up a few times. The chain employs TRBV7-9 and TRBJ1-5, with D possibly TRBD1 on 5 matching bases. The CDR3 spans 14 residues. Trimming cost V 5 bases and J 2 bases, with 10 bases left between them. Germline CDR1 is SEHNR and CDR2 is FQNEAQ (reference sequence). DNA of the CDR3: TGTGCCAGCAGCATAGGGGAAGGCAATCAGCCCCAGCATTTT. This codes for CASSIGEGNQPQHF.

The CDR3 coding sequence is TGTGCCATCAGGACCGGGGCCACAGATACGCAGTATTTT. It codes for CAIRTGATDTQYF. The J gene is TRBJ2-3, the V gene TRBV10-3; the D call may be TRBD1 or TRBD2 (5 bases each). V lost 6 bases to trimming and J lost 2 bases, with 9 bases between them. The V gene's germline CDR1 is ENHRY and CDR2 SYGVKD. The CDR3 consists of 13 residues.

This clone was counted between two and nine times. This chain uses TRBV7-2 with TRBJ2-4; possibly TRBD1 or TRBD2 for D (5 bases each). CDR3 size: 14 residues. The germline CDR1 and CDR2 sequences are SGHTA and FQGNSA. Trimming cost V 5 bases and J 3 bases, with 11 bases left between them. CDR3 nucleotide sequence: TGTGCCAGCAGCCAACAGGCGGGCAAAAACATTCAGTACTTC. Translating gives CASSQQAGKNIQYF.

J is TRBJ1-5 and V is TRBV7-2; TRBD1 matches at 10 bases. Germline CDR1 SGHTA, CDR2 FQGNSA. The CDR3 totals 15 residues. V trimming: 4 bases; J trimming: 3 bases; junction bases outside the gene matches: 3. The CDR3 sequence is CASSWDRGNNQPQHF. CDR3 bases: TGTGCCAGCAGCTGGGACAGGGGAAACAATCAGCCCCAGCATTTT.

The genes are TRBV2 and TRBJ2-2; 10 nucleotides line up with TRBD2. Germline trimming cut 6 bases from V and 1 base from J; bases unmatched to any gene: 5. The length of the CDR3 is 16 residues. Per germline, CDR1 SNHLY and CDR2 FYNNEI. The CDR3 nucleotides are TGTGCCAGCAGGGGGTGGACTAGCGGGAACACCGGGGAGCTGTTTTTT. As protein: CASRGWTSGNTGELFF.

The CDR3 region has the DNA TGTGCCACCAGCAGAGCCGACCTCGCAGGCGGGCCTTTCTTT. It translates to CATSRADLAGGPFF. The rearrangement joins TRBV15 to TRBJ1-1; the D is unclear. CDR3 length equals 14 residues. The germline gives CDR1 LNHNV, CDR2 YYDKDF (reference sequence). Deletions cut 1 base from V and 12 bases from J, with 18 bases between.

V usage is TRBV7-8 and J usage is TRBJ1-1; D is uncertain. The V gene's germline CDR1 is SGHVS and CDR2 FQNEAQ. This CDR3 has 13 residues. Deletions cut 0 bases from V and 0 bases from J, with 2 bases between. CDR3 protein: CASSLAMNTEAFF. For the CDR3, the DNA is TGTGCCAGCAGCTTAGCGATGAACACTGAAGCTTTCTTT. The whole variable domain, remainder taken from reference TRBV7-8 and TRBJ1-1, is GAGVSQSPRYKVAKRGQDVALRCDPISGHVSLFWYQQALGQGPEFLTYFQNEAQLDKSGLPSDRFFAERPEGSVSTLKIQRTQQEDSAVYLCASSLAMNTEAFFGQGTRLTVV.

The rearrangement joins TRBV6-5 to TRBJ1-6; tentatively, D is TRBD1 (6 bases). The CDR3 sequence is 14 residues long. V lost 4 bases to trimming and J lost 8 bases, with 12 bases between them. CDR1 MNHEY and CDR2 SVGAGI come from the germline V gene. The CDR3 DNA is TGTGCCAGCAGTTTCGACAGGAGCGATTCACCCCTCCACTTT. Its protein is CASSFDRSDSPLHF.

The CDR3 sequence is CASSDPWSSNSSSGNTIYF. The DNA of the CDR3 is TGTGCCAGCAGTGACCCTTGGTCTAGTAACAGTAGCTCTGGAAACACCATATATTTT. The genes are TRBV6-4 and TRBJ1-3, with D hard to call. The V gene's germline CDR1 is MRHNA and CDR2 SNTAGT. The CDR3 runs to 19 residues. The V and J ends lost 2 bases and 0 bases respectively, with 20 bases between them.

V gene TRBV25-1 combines with J gene TRBJ2-5; 8 nucleotides match TRBD2. The germline gives CDR1 MGHDK, CDR2 SYGVNS. J gave up 5 bases and V 4 bases, and 9 bases lay outside the gene matches. The CDR3 length is 15 residues. The CDR3 spells CASSGRGGRGETQYF. The DNA for the CDR3 is TGTGCCAGCAGTGGTCGGGGGGGCCGCGGGGAGACCCAGTACTTC.

This clone was seen a few times. The V and J genes are TRBV29-1 and TRBJ1-1; D possibly corresponds to TRBD1 (5 bases). Germline V CDR1 and CDR2: SQVTM, ANQGSEA. This CDR3 has 14 amino acids. V dropped 2 bases and J dropped 0 bases, with 10 bases sitting between them. The CDR3 bases are TGCAGCGTTGAAACAGGTTCGATGAACACTGAAGCTTTCTTT. Protein product: CSVETGSMNTEAFF.

V usage is TRBV9 and J usage is TRBJ2-2, with D perhaps TRBD1 (6 bases). V was pared by 1 base and J by 5 bases, with 9 bases between. The CDR3 length is 14 residues. Germline V gene sequence: CDR1 SGDLS, CDR2 YYNGEE. The CDR3 DNA reads as TGTGCCAGCAGCGTAACAGGGTGGACCGGGGAGCTGTTTTTT. This gives the protein CASSVTGWTGELFF.

V is TRBV10-1 and J is TRBJ1-1; 7 bases are a match to TRBD1. CDR3 length equals 13 residues. The J segment lost 1 base and the V segment lost 7 bases, leaving 3 bases of the junction unmatched. CDR1 and CDR2 (germline): WNHNN, SYGVQD (reference sequence). The CDR3: CASMGTENTEAFF. CDR3 in DNA: TGCGCCAGCATGGGGACAGAGAACACTGAAGCTTTCTTT.

This clone was detected a few times. This rearrangement joins TRBV10-3 to TRBJ1-1; 8 bases align to TRBD1. Germline CDR1 ENHRY, CDR2 SYGVKD. J lost 1 base, V lost 10 bases, and 5 bases had no gene match. There are 13 residues in the CDR3. Here the CDR3 reads CATGTGGNTEAFF. The CDR3 DNA sequence: TGTGCCACCGGGACAGGCGGGAACACTGAAGCTTTCTTT.

The CDR3 sequence: CASSPLGQRETQYF. Written as DNA, the CDR3 is TGTGCCAGCAGTCCCTTAGGGCAGCGGGAGACCCAGTACTTC. The V call is TRBV6-1, the J call TRBJ2-5, with D possibly TRBD2 on 5 matching bases. The CDR3 runs 14 residues. Trimming pared 5 bases from V and 5 bases from J, leaving 15 bases between. Per the germline V gene, CDR1 is MNHNS and CDR2 is SASEGT.

The genes are TRBV28 and TRBJ2-7; D is ambiguous. This CDR3 spans 10 amino acids. Germline V gene lookup returns CDR1 MDHEN and CDR2 SYDVKM. V lost 8 bases and J lost 3, with 5 bases in between. The DNA of the CDR3 is TGTGCCAGCGGAGTCTACGAGCAGTACTTC. This gives the protein CASGVYEQYF.

The chain combines TRBV7-9 with TRBJ2-7, with 9 bases aligning to TRBD1. CDR3 size: 17 residues. Germline V gives CDR1 SEHNR, CDR2 FQNEAQ (reference sequence). The junction had 8 bases not matched to a gene; V was cut back by 0 bases and J by 2 bases. In DNA form, the CDR3 reads TGTGCCAGCAGCTTAGCCTTACAGGGGGCTAGGGCCTACGAGCAGTACTTC. It codes for CASSLALQGARAYEQYF.

CDR3: CATSRDLLAGDNEQFF. CDR3 bases: TGTGCCACCAGCAGAGATCTACTAGCGGGGGACAATGAGCAGTTCTTC. The J gene is TRBJ2-1, the V gene TRBV15; the match to TRBD2 covers 11 bases. The CDR3 covers 16 residues. Germline V gene lookup returns CDR1 LNHNV and CDR2 YYDKDF (reference sequence). V was pared by 0 bases and J by 5 bases, with 3 bases of the junction left unmatched.

The CDR3 DNA sequence: TGTGCCAGCAGCAAAGAGTGGCAGGGGACAGATACGCAGTATTTT. It yields the protein CASSKEWQGTDTQYF. The chain has TRBV7-2 and TRBJ2-3, with D possibly matching TRBD1 (6 bases). This CDR3 has 15 amino acids. V was cut by 5 bases and J by 3 bases, with 15 bases left in between. The germline V gene has CDR1 SGHTA and CDR2 FQGNSA.

This chain uses TRBV30 with TRBJ2-3, with 9 bases lining up with TRBD1. The CDR3 runs 15 residues. Looked up from germline, CDR1 is GTSNPN and CDR2 is SVGIG (reference sequence). With 4 bases clipped from V and 0 bases from J, the junction kept 5 bases outside the gene matches. CDR3 residues: CAWTSGQGSTDTQYF. CDR3 in DNA: TGTGCCTGGACCTCGGGACAGGGAAGCACAGATACGCAGTATTTT.

The chain recombines TRBV23-1 with TRBJ2-7; no clear D gene. TRBV23-1 is an ORF; its function is uncertain. V gave up 3 bases and J gave up 2 bases, with 5 bases separating them. CDR3 length: 12 amino acids. The CDR3 nucleotides are TGCGCCAGCAGTCAGTGGGCCTACGAGCAGTACTTC. This encodes CASSQWAYEQYF.

The chain combines TRBV15 with TRBJ2-6, with D possibly matching TRBD2 (7 bases). Per germline, CDR1 LNHNV and CDR2 YYDKDF (reference sequence). V lost 4 bases and J 1 base, leaving 8 bases between the germline ends. This CDR3 contains 15 residues. This CDR3 is CATSKGGSGANVLTF. CDR3 coding DNA: TGTGCCACCAGCAAGGGGGGGTCTGGGGCCAACGTCCTGACTTTC.

The genes are TRBV9 and TRBJ2-6; 7 bases map to TRBD1. Germline V lookup: CDR1 SGDLS, CDR2 YYNGEE. V dropped 2 bases and J dropped 2; count of bases not matched to a gene: 4. The CDR3 runs 16 residues. In nucleotides, the CDR3 is TGTGCCAGCAGCGTCACCGACAGGGCTGGGGCCAACGTCCTGACTTTC. The encoded protein is CASSVTDRAGANVLTF.

This clone was counted between two and nine times. The chain carries TRBV2 and TRBJ1-2; 9 nucleotides match TRBD1. Germline-derived CDR1 and CDR2 are SNHLY and FYNNEI. With 5 bases clipped from V and 4 bases from J, the junction kept 8 bases outside the gene matches. The CDR3 loop spans 15 amino acids. CDR3 sequence reads: CASSPEGTGSYGYTF. The CDR3 nucleotides are TGTGCCAGCAGTCCCGAGGGGACAGGGAGCTATGGCTACACCTTC.